Listed below are T cell receptor beta chains from one sample, sequenced in a study of CD8 T cells in ankylosing spondylitis. TCRdb ran MiXCR on the 5' RACE reads and lists one entry per CDR3 protein. The profile shows 250,000 or so distinct CDR3 sequences, under 12% of them singletons. The sequencing sample was made of blood, either unsorted or a sorted T cell fraction (not recorded which). These receptors were taken from a male donor with ankylosing spondylitis or in good health (not recorded which). CDR3s leave out the opening cysteine and the closing phenylalanine or tryptophan. Expanded clones get a size class; other rows say once, few or many, or leave the size out.

>TRBJ1-1|TRBV12-3/TRBV12-4|many
ASSGQINTEAF
>TRBJ2-3|TRBV29-1|NA
SVDTSGLTDTQY
>TRBJ2-1|TRBV24-1|medium-sized
ATSERTDNEQF
>TRBJ2-3|TRBV20-1|many
SACRDRGDDTQY
>TRBJ2-1|TRBV11-2|NA
ASSLKWLLAGGNNEQF
>TRBJ1-3|TRBV11-2|few
ASSAPDFGRGSGNTIY
>TRBJ1-1|TRBV12-3/TRBV12-4|many
ASSPRMGTSEAF
>TRBJ2-3|TRBV10-3|many
AISEPWGGSGSTDTQY
>TRBJ2-4|TRBV3-1|NA
ASSQMQAKNIQY
>TRBJ2-3|TRBV10-3|many
AISESALSTADTQY
>TRBJ2-1|TRBV2|NA
ASSHGQTLYNEQF
>TRBJ1-5|TRBV5-1|many
ASSTGQDNQPQH
>TRBJ2-5|TRBV5-1|many
ASSLVGRSPETQY
>TRBJ2-3|TRBV6-1|many
ASSEQGWADTQY
>TRBJ1-4|TRBV12-3/TRBV12-4|NA
ASSLDSNEKLF
>TRBJ2-3|TRBV7-9|few
ASSLMDSGTDTQY
>TRBJ1-1|TRBV30|many
AWSGTGYEAF